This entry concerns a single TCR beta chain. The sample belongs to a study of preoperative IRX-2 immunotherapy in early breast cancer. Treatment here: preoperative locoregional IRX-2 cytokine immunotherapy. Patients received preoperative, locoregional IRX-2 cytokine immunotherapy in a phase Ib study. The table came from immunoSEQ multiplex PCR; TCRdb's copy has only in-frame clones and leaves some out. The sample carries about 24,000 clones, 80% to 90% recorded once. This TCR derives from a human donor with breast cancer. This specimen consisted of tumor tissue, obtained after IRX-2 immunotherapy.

The CDR3 loop reads CASRGDRGSRAFF. In DNA form, the CDR3 reads TGCGCCAGCAGGGGTGACAGGGGGTCGAGAGCTTTCTTT. The chain employs TRBV10-2 and TRBJ1-1, with 9 bases lining up with TRBD1. The V segment lost 6 bases and the J segment 10 bases; nucleotides outside the gene matches: 9. Germline lookup yields CDR1 WSHSY and CDR2 SAAADI. CDR3 length equals 13 residues.